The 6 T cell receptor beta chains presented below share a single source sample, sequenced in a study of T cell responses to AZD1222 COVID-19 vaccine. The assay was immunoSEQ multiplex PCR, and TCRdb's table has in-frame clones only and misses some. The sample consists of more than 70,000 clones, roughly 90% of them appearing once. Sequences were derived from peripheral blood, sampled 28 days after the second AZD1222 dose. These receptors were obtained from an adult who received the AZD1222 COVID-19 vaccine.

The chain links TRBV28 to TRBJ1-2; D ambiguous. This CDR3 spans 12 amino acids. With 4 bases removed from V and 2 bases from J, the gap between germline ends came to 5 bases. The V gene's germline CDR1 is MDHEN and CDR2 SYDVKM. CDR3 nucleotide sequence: TGTGCCAGCAGTTCGTTAAACTATGGCTACACCTTC. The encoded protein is CASSSLNYGYTF.

The CDR3 sequence: CASSPQGAYTGELFF. The CDR3 coding sequence is TGTGCCAGCAGCCCCCAGGGGGCGTACACCGGGGAGCTGTTTTTT. The chain carries TRBV7-2 and TRBJ2-2; 8 bases align to TRBD1. The CDR3 sequence is 15 residues long. J gave up 3 bases and V 5 bases, and 5 bases lay outside the gene matches. Looked up from germline, CDR1 is SGHTA and CDR2 is FQGNSA. Full variable domain (rest looked up from reference TRBV7-2 and TRBJ2-2): GAGVSQSPSNKVTEKGKDVELRCDPISGHTALYWYRQSLGQGLEFLIYFQGNSAPDKSGLPSDRFSAERTGGSVSTLTIQRTQQEDSAVYLCASSPQGAYTGELFFGEGSRLTVL.

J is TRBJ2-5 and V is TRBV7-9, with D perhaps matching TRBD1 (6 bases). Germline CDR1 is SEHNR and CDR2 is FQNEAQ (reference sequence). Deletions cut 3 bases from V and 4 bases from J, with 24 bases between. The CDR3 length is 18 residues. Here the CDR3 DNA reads TGTGCCAGCAGCTTTCCAAAGTCCCGGGACACCAGCGGAGAGACCCAGTACTTC. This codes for CASSFPKSRDTSGETQYF. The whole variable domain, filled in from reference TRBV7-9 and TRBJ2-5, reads DTGVSQNPRHKITKRGQNVTFRCDPISEHNRLYWYRQTLGQGPEFLTYFQNEAQLEKSRLLSDRFSAERPKGSFSTLEIQRTEQGDSAMYLCASSFPKSRDTSGETQYFGPGTRLLVL.

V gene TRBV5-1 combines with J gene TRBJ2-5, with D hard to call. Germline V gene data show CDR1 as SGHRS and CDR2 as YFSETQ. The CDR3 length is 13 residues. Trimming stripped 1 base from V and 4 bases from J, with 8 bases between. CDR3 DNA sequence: TGCGCCAGCAGCTTGTCGAGGAGAGAGACCCAGTACTTC. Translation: CASSLSRRETQYF.

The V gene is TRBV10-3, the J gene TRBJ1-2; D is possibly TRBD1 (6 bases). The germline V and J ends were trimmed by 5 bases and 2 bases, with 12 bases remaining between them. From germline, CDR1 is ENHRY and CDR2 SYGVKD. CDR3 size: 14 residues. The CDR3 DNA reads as TGTGCCATCAGTAGGGCAGGGGACAACTATGGCTACACCTTC. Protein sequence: CAISRAGDNYGYTF.

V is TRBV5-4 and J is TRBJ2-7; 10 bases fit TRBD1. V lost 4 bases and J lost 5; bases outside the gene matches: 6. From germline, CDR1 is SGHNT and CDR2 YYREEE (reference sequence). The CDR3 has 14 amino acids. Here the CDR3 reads CASSKDRGLNEQYF. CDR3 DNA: TGTGCCAGCAGCAAAGACAGGGGGCTTAACGAGCAGTACTTC.